Sequencing of this T cell receptor beta chain was carried out in a study of T cell responses to AZD1222 COVID-19 vaccine. Overall study results and limits: The study reported that nearly half of spike-specific TCRs target unmutated variant regions.

The data were produced by immunoSEQ multiplex PCR, yet TCRdb's version contains in-frame clones alone and is incomplete. The table includes 80,000 to 100,000 clones, approximately 83% detected once. On this clone: The antigen is not known.

Germline CDR1 and CDR2: SGHTS and YDEGEE. V was trimmed by 2 bases and J by 5 bases, leaving 8 bases between them. The CDR3 extends over 13 amino acids. The rearrangement joins TRBV5-8 to TRBJ1-5; the D is unclear. Sequences were derived from peripheral blood, sampled 28 days after the second AZD1222 dose. This receptor was taken from an adult who received the AZD1222 COVID-19 vaccine. CDR3 nucleotide sequence: TGTGCCAGCAGCTTAGCCGACGATCAGCCCCAGCATTTT. This sequence encodes CASSLADDQPQHF.